What follows is one T cell receptor beta chain and its context. This sample is part of a study of blood T cell repertoires in COVID-19. The assay was immunoSEQ multiplex PCR, and TCRdb's table has in-frame clones only and misses some. The table records approximately 300,000 clones, about nine tenths of them present only once. The CDR3 extends over 14 amino acids. The junction had 2 bases not matched to a gene; V was cut back by 0 bases and J by 12 bases. Per the germline V gene, CDR1 is SGHTA and CDR2 is FQGNSA. Sequenced input: peripheral blood. The sequence was obtained from a woman aged 25 to 39 with COVID-19, enrolled during active disease. V gene TRBV7-2 combines with J gene TRBJ2-1, with 13 bases matching TRBD2. CDR3 sequence: CASSLATSGRPQFF. The CDR3 DNA sequence: TGTGCCAGCAGCTTAGCGACTAGCGGGAGGCCGCAGTTCTTC.